This T cell receptor (beta chain) was obtained from a study of cytomegalovirus exposure and HLA in healthy donors. Points from the study as a whole: The study found most TCR sequences rare, yet found some public TCRs in many donors. A few V segments could not be told apart, such as TRBV6-2 and TRBV6-3, and were left out. Later genetic work tied a missense DCLRE1C variant to beta-chain V and J trimming.

This clone appeared once. Its target is unknown. The PCR used 60 Vbeta and 13 Jbeta primers. As processed by the authors: Later reanalysis found 80 million or so unique TCR beta chains, 10 million to 12 million of them shared. Sequencing was performed with immunoSEQ multiplex PCR; in TCRdb, only in-frame clones are kept and a portion is missing. V, J and clone size are those of that table, while D and trimming were read from the DNA. The data contain 100,000 to 150,000 clones, roughly four fifths of them singletons. Germline assignment: CDR1 SGHDT and CDR2 YYEEEE. V lost 3 bases to trimming and J lost 1 base; unmatched junction nucleotides: 3. The CDR3 totals 15 residues.

This chain connects TRBV5-6 to TRBJ2-5, with 10 bases matching TRBD2. The receptor's source is a woman in her 40s in good health and CMV-seropositive. The sequencing input was PBMCs. CDR3 coding DNA: TGTGCCAGCAGCTCTAGCGGGAGCGGCCAAGAGACCCAGTACTTC. It encodes CASSSSGSGQETQYF.